This TCR beta chain stems from a study of preoperative IRX-2 immunotherapy in early breast cancer. Repertoires were generated with immunoSEQ multiplex PCR, while TCRdb's copy carries only in-frame clones and drops some. The sample has about 24,000 clones; around 90% are singletons. Germline CDR1 KGHSH, CDR2 LQKENI. Losses at the gene ends were 3 bases for V and 1 base for J; bases not matched to a gene: 15. The CDR3 is 19 amino acids. Described treatment: preoperative locoregional IRX-2 cytokine immunotherapy. Samples came from a phase Ib trial of preoperative locoregional IRX-2 cytokine immunotherapy.

The clonotype originates from a human donor with breast cancer. V gene TRBV18 combines with J gene TRBJ2-3; 8 bases align to TRBD1. The sequenced sample was tumor tissue, obtained after IRX-2 immunotherapy. The CDR3 protein is CASSPTGPGTGTRTDTQYF. The DNA of the CDR3 is TGTGCCAGCTCACCGACGGGGCCGGGGACAGGTACTCGCACAGATACGCAGTATTTT.